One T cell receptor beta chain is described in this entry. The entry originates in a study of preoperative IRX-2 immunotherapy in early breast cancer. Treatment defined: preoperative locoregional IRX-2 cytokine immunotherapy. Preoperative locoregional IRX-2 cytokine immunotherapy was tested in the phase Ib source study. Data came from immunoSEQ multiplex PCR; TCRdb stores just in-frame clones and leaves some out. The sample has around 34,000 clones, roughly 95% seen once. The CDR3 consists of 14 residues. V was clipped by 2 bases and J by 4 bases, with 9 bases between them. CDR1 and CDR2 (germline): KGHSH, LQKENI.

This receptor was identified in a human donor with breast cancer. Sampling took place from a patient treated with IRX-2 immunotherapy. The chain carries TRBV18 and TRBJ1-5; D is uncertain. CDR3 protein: CASSPRVENQPQHF. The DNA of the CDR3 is TGTGCCAGCTCACCAAGGGTGGAGAATCAGCCCCAGCATTTT.